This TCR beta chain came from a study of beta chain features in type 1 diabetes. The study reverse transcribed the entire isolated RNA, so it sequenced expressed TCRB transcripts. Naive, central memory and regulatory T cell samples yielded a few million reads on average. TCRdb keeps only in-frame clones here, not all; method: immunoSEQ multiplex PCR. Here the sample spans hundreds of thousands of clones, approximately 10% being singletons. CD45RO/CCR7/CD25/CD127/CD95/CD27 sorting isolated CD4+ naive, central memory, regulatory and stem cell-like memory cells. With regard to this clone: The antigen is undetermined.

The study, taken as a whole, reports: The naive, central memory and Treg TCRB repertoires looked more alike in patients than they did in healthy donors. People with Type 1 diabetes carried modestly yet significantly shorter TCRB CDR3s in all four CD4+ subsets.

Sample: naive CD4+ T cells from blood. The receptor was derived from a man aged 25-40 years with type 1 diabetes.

CDR3 in amino acids: CASSLGGTVNEQFF. The CDR3 DNA reads TGTGCCAGCAGCTTAGGGGGGACAGTAAATGAGCAGTTCTTC. The V and J genes are TRBV11-2 and TRBJ2-1; 7 bases are shared with TRBD1. The CDR3 covers 14 residues. Germline assignment: CDR1 SGHAT and CDR2 FQNNGV. Germline trimming cut 1 base from V and 7 bases from J; bases unmatched to any gene: 4.